This TCR beta chain was identified during a study of shared clonotypes between healthy human individuals. With regard to this clone: Its antigen remains unknown.

Profiling relied on immunoSEQ multiplex PCR, and the TCRdb table lists in-frame clones only, not all of them. The profile covers roughly 120,000 clones, with about 62% appearing a single time and about 26% taken by the ten largest. Findings of the study overall: Only blood was sampled, and tissue TCR repertoires likely differ from blood ones.

Donors had no recently reported acute infections or vaccinations and were HIV-negative. CD8 memory merged CD45RO+ cells and CCR7-negative CD45RA+ TemRA cells into one population. The V gene end was trimmed by 6 bases and the J gene end by 6 bases; junction bases not matched to a gene: 6. The CDR3 length is 13 residues. Germline V gives CDR1 MNHNS, CDR2 SASEGT. Sequenced material: memory CD8+ T cells sorted from blood. The subset here: CD45RO+ cells pooled with CCR7-negative TemRA cells. This chain uses TRBV6-1 with TRBJ2-3; 7 positions match TRBD2. The receptor was isolated from a woman aged 30 to 39 in good health. CDR3 residues: CASSLSGTDTQYF. The CDR3 coding sequence is TGTGCCAGCAGCCTAAGCGGGACGGATACGCAGTATTTT.